This T cell receptor beta chain is drawn from a study of Ad26.COV2.S vaccination and SARS-CoV-2 variants. Study overall: Intramuscular Ad26.COV2.S at 5x10^10 or 1x10^11 viral particles.

Only in-frame clones appear in the TCRdb table, and some are missing; sequencing was by immunoSEQ multiplex PCR. This table has approximately 300,000 clones, about 86% appearing once. For this clone: As yet, its antigen is unknown. The same CDR3 can be traced to other DNA sequences in this sample.

The treatment here: 15 to 20 received Ad26.COV2.S at low or high dose, single or two shots; about 5 received placebo; per-sample allocation not given. Specimens were obtained on day 63 following the first vaccine or placebo injection. CDR3 length equals 13 residues. Germline CDR1 is KGHSH and CDR2 is LQKENI. V lost 3 bases and J 6 bases, leaving 8 bases between the germline ends. Whole-study findings and limits: Participants in the vaccine arm had higher spike-specific TCR breadth; placebo recipients had lower.

The specimen was peripheral blood, collected in a trial of Ad26.COV2.S vaccine versus placebo. The sequence was obtained from a person aged 18-65 years who received the Ad26.COV2.S COVID-19 vaccine or a placebo. The rearrangement links TRBV18 to TRBJ2-2; perhaps TRBD1 as D (5 bases). CDR3 DNA: TGTGCCAGCTCACCCTCAGGGCCCGGGGAGCTGTTTTTT. Translating gives CASSPSGPGELFF.